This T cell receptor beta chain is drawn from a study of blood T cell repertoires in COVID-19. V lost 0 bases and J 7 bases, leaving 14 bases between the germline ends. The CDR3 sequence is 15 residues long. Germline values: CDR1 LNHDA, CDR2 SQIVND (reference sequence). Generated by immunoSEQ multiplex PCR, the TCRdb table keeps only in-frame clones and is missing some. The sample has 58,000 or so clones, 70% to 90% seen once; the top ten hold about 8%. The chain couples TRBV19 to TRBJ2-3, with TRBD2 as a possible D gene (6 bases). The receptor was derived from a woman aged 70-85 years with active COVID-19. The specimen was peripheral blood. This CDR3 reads CASSIEGTEYNTQYF. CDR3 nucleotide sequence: TGTGCCAGTAGTATAGAAGGGACTGAGTATAATACGCAGTATTTT. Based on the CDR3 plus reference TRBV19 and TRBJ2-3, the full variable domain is DGGITQSPKYLFRKEGQNVTLSCEQNLNHDAMYWYRQDPGQGLRLIYYSQIVNDFQKGDIAEGYSVSREKKESFPLTVTSAQKNPTAFYLCASSIEGTEYNTQYFGPGTRLTVL.